The 19 T cell receptor beta chains below come from one sample, sequenced in a study of cytomegalovirus exposure and HLA in healthy donors. PCR used 60 Vbeta primers and 13 Jbeta primers. Data came from immunoSEQ multiplex PCR; TCRdb stores just in-frame clones and leaves some out. The listing contains more than 40,000 clones. What was sequenced was PBMCs. The receptors come from a man aged 35-49 years in good health and CMV-seropositive.

V usage is TRBV27 and J usage is TRBJ1-2; 8 nucleotides line up with TRBD1. The CDR3 consists of 20 residues. Germline V gives CDR1 MNHEY, CDR2 SMNVEV (reference sequence). V lost 3 bases, J lost 0 bases, and 18 bases stayed unmatched. The CDR3 nucleotides are TGTGCCAGCAGTTTCGTGGGGACAGGCCTGTCCTCGGAGCCTAACTATGGCTACACCTTC. It is translated as CASSFVGTGLSSEPNYGYTF.

The genes are TRBV7-6 and TRBJ2-3; 10 bases match TRBD1. Germline CDR1 reads SGHVS; CDR2 reads FNYEAQ. The V gene end was trimmed by 5 bases and the J gene end by 2 bases; junction bases not matched to a gene: 7. This CDR3 has 16 residues. The CDR3 sequence is CASSLRDRGPTDTQYF. The CDR3 DNA follows: TGTGCCAGCAGCCTCCGGGACAGGGGTCCCACAGATACGCAGTATTTT. The variable domain in full, completed from reference TRBV7-6 and TRBJ2-3, reads GAGVSQSPRYKVTKRGQDVALRCDPISGHVSLYWYRQALGQGPEFLTYFNYEAQQDKSGLPNDRFSAERPEGSISTLTIQRTEQRDSAMYRCASSLRDRGPTDTQYFGPGTRLTVL.

The chain links TRBV19 to TRBJ2-1; TRBD2 agrees at 10 bases. The trim removed 2 bases at V and 3 bases at J, leaving 10 bases unmatched. Germline V gene lookup returns CDR1 LNHDA and CDR2 SQIVND (reference sequence). This CDR3 region has 18 residues. CDR3 DNA: TGTGCCAGTAGTATACGCTCGCTAGCGGGGGCCGTCTACAATGAGCAGTTCTTC. Its protein product is CASSIRSLAGAVYNEQFF.

The gene calls are TRBV11-2 and TRBJ1-2; 8 positions agree with TRBD1. With 5 bases clipped from V and 8 bases from J, the junction kept 7 bases outside the gene matches. This CDR3 is built from 13 residues. Germline CDR1 and CDR2: SGHAT and FQNNGV. The CDR3 is CASSPQGAGGYTF. In DNA, the CDR3 is TGTGCCAGCAGCCCTCAGGGGGCCGGGGGCTACACCTTC.

The chain couples TRBV10-2 to TRBJ2-2; possibly TRBD1 for D (6 bases). The CDR3 extends over 16 amino acids. Trimming removed 5 bases at V and 1 base at J, with 14 bases between. Looked up from germline, CDR1 is WSHSY and CDR2 is SAAADI. In DNA, the CDR3 is TGCGCCAGCAGTAGTCAGGGGCTAAAGAACACCGGGGAGCTGTTTTTT. It encodes CASSSQGLKNTGELFF.

The chain combines TRBV19 with TRBJ1-1, with TRBD1 matching 10 bases. V lost 2 bases to trimming and J lost 11 bases; unmatched junction nucleotides: 11. The CDR3 totals 15 residues. Germline CDR1 is LNHDA and CDR2 is SQIVND (reference sequence). The CDR3 region is CASSIPGQGVRGAFF. The CDR3 nucleotides are TGTGCCAGTAGTATACCCGGACAGGGGGTCCGTGGTGCTTTCTTT.

This chain uses TRBV5-1 with TRBJ2-1, with TRBD2 identical over 10 bases. Germline values: CDR1 SGHRS, CDR2 YFSETQ. V gave up 6 bases and J gave up 2 bases; unmatched junction bases: 2. This CDR3 contains 14 residues. The CDR3 bases are TGCGCCAGCAAGAGCGGGAGGGCCTACAATGAGCAGTTCTTC. Its protein is CASKSGRAYNEQFF.

The chain is built from TRBV6-6 and TRBJ2-2, with 8 nucleotides matching TRBD1. The CDR3 length is 14 residues. With V trimmed by 7 bases and J by 4 bases, 5 bases remained unmatched. Germline-derived CDR1 and CDR2 are MNHNY and SVGAGI (reference sequence). CDR3 in DNA: TGTGCCAGCACGGCACAGGGGGGCACCGGGGAGCTGTTTTTT. Translating it yields CASTAQGGTGELFF.

The chain employs TRBV7-8 and TRBJ1-1, with D uncertain. Trimming removed 5 bases at V and 5 bases at J, with 9 bases between. The CDR3 length is 12 residues. Germline V gene data show CDR1 as SGHVS and CDR2 as FQNEAQ. Here the CDR3 DNA reads TGTGCCAGCAGCCCCAGGAAGACTGAAGCTTTCTTT. This translates into CASSPRKTEAFF.

This chain uses TRBV18 with TRBJ2-5, with 7 bases identical to TRBD1. This CDR3 is built from 14 residues. Looked up from germline, CDR1 is KGHSH and CDR2 is LQKENI. J was trimmed by 0 bases and V by 3 bases; bases with no gene match: 1. Here the CDR3 reads CASSPDRYQETQYF. In DNA form, the CDR3 reads TGTGCCAGCTCACCGGACAGGTACCAAGAGACCCAGTACTTC.

V and J are TRBV28 and TRBJ1-5; TRBD1 agrees at 8 bases. V trimming: 5 bases; J trimming: 1 base; junction bases outside the gene matches: 7. The V gene's germline CDR1 is MDHEN and CDR2 SYDVKM. This CDR3 contains 16 residues. The CDR3 region has the DNA TGTGCCAGCAGTCCAGACAGGGGCCCGAGCAATCAGCCCCAGCATTTT. It is translated as CASSPDRGPSNQPQHF.

The V gene is TRBV28, the J gene TRBJ1-4; 9 bases fit TRBD1. The V segment lost 4 bases and the J segment 7 bases; nucleotides outside the gene matches: 10. The CDR3 totals 16 residues. CDR1 is MDHEN and CDR2 is SYDVKM in the germline V gene. The CDR3 loop is CASSSIRTGVIEKLFF. DNA for the CDR3: TGTGCCAGCAGTTCTATAAGGACAGGGGTTATTGAAAAACTGTTTTTT.

The V call is TRBV28, the J call TRBJ1-5, with 7 bases aligning to TRBD1. Germline CDR1 reads MDHEN; CDR2 reads SYDVKM. V shed 7 bases and J 0 bases; nucleotides not matched to a gene: 6. The CDR3 loop spans 15 amino acids. The CDR3 DNA is TGTGCCAGCAAACCCGGGACAGTTAGCAATCAGCCCCAGCATTTT. Its translation: CASKPGTVSNQPQHF.

The rearrangement links TRBV30 to TRBJ2-6, with 10 positions matching TRBD2. Germline V gene data show CDR1 as GTSNPN and CDR2 as SVGIG (reference sequence). V gave up 5 bases and J gave up 0 bases; unmatched junction bases: 4. The CDR3 extends over 16 amino acids. The CDR3 reads CAWEGLAFSGANVLTF. The CDR3 DNA follows: TGTGCCTGGGAGGGACTAGCGTTCTCTGGGGCCAACGTCCTGACTTTC.

The rearrangement links TRBV29-1 to TRBJ1-5; D is uncertain. Germline V gene sequence: CDR1 SQVTM, CDR2 ANQGSEA. V shed 4 bases and J shed 0 bases, with 10 bases lying between them. The CDR3 covers 14 residues. The CDR3 is CSVGNGNSNQPQHF. CDR3 in DNA: TGCAGCGTTGGAAACGGGAATAGCAATCAGCCCCAGCATTTT.

The chain recombines TRBV9 with TRBJ1-4; 10 bases line up with TRBD1. Trimming at V came to 0 bases and at J to 0 bases, leaving 5 bases not matched to a gene. This CDR3 is 18 amino acids long. In germline, CDR1 is SGDLS, CDR2 YYNGEE. CDR3 coding DNA: TGTGCCAGCAGCGTAGAAGGTGGACAGGGGGCAACTAATGAAAAACTGTTTTTT. Its protein is CASSVEGGQGATNEKLFF.

The CDR3 sequence: CASSREDRERVETQYF. The CDR3 region has the DNA TGTGCCAGCAGCCGAGAGGACAGGGAAAGAGTAGAGACCCAGTACTTC. V usage is TRBV5-4 and J usage is TRBJ2-5, with 8 bases lining up with TRBD1. Germline CDR1 SGHNT, CDR2 YYREEE (reference sequence). The V segment lost 4 bases and the J segment 4 bases; nucleotides outside the gene matches: 12. CDR3 length: 16 amino acids.

The V call is TRBV28, the J call TRBJ1-4, with TRBD1 identical over 7 bases. Per the germline V gene, CDR1 is MDHEN and CDR2 is SYDVKM. After removal of 3 bases from V and 3 bases from J, the junction contained 7 bases not matched to a gene. The CDR3 has 16 residues. Written as DNA, the CDR3 is TGTGCCAGCAGTTTCCCCTCGACAGGGCCTAATGAAAAACTGTTTTTT. This gives the protein CASSFPSTGPNEKLFF.

The CDR3 here is CASSRAGSSYEQYF. The DNA of the CDR3 is TGCGCCAGCAGCCGAGCCGGGAGCTCCTACGAGCAGTACTTC. The V and J genes are TRBV10-2 and TRBJ2-7, with a weak D call TRBD2 (6 bases). The CDR3 covers 14 residues. From germline, CDR1 is WSHSY and CDR2 SAAADI. The V and J ends lost 6 bases and 0 bases respectively, with 12 bases between them.